Included here is one T cell receptor beta chain sequence, with context. The specificity of this receptor is unknown. The input lacks base qualities; no much larger clone sits a single base away. This sample stems from a study of blood T cells in healthy people across ages (dated by TCRdb to between 2014 and 2017). The study in broad terms: Template switching captured roughly one uniquely barcoded TCR beta cDNA molecule per two T cells in model experiments. To track age-related changes in TCR beta repertoire diversity, the study relied on deep sequencing normalized with unique cDNA molecular identifiers. Four age groups were formed from the donors: young (average approximately 15 years), middle-aged (around 40), aged (around 68) and long-lived (82). To avoid experimental bias, donors of different ages were distributed randomly across sequencing lanes. The study analyzed two additional independent replicas of 1 million unique cDNA reads from the same blood draw for two donors, one aged 18 to 29 and one aged 80 or older. General study outcomes and caveats: The percentage of naive T cells measured by flow cytometry correlated strongly with observed TCR beta diversity. Donor CMV infection status was unknown, potentially confounding age-related changes in expanded clonotypes. Estimates of total diversity from one million sequenced T cells were regarded as lower bounds and underestimates. The long-lived group showed more naive CD4+ T cells, fewer expanded clones and increased TCR diversity than the aged group, suggesting age selection. As age increased, observed TCR beta diversity per million T cells dropped in a roughly linear way, and a significant reduction was already evident by age 40. Because profiling used bulk unsorted PBMCs, naive and antigen-experienced compartments could not be compared conclusively.

The library came from 5' RACE. Reads for this sample came from an Illumina HiSeq 2500. A second PCR of roughly 6 to 11 cycles was performed with a sample-barcoded 5' primer and a J-beta primer mix. Each TCR beta cDNA molecule received a unique molecular identifier from a template-switch 5' adaptor carrying 12 random nucleotides. Each sample yielded at least 3 million CDR3-containing paired-end reads. All of the RNA was converted into first-strand cDNA using the Mint cDNA synthesis kit, with a TRBC-specific oligonucleotide serving as the primer. After uracil-DNA glycosylase treatment, a first 18-cycle PCR used universal primers M1SS and BC2_uni_R on all cDNA. In the paper's pipeline: For normalization, 1 million high-quality reads were randomly selected from each sample, with every read carrying a distinct molecular identifier. Instead of being binned into consensus sequences, reads that shared molecular identifiers were thrown out. MiTCR, run with a Q25 quality threshold and the strictest error-elimination algorithm, handled CDR3 identification, clonotype clustering and error correction. A nonparametric unseen species model with Euler transformation was used to estimate lower-bound total TCR beta diversity. In TCRdb, the public reads were trimmed at Q25 with fastp and aligned with MiXCR, with productive beta chains retained. Each entry merges the rows of one CDR3 protein and shows their most common DNA and genes. TCRdb's processing, not the study's, gives the V and J calls here. The sample includes around 1.7 million distinct CDR3 sequences, with roughly 27% observed a single time. More than 6% of the sample lies in the top ten.

The donors were a few dozen Caucasian individuals from Russia, aged 6 to 90 years, who were systemically healthy. Each donor gave around 9.9 milliliters of peripheral blood, collected into EDTA-treated Vacutainer tubes. Ficoll-Paque density-gradient centrifugation was used to isolate PBMCs, with at least 7 million obtained per sample. Total RNA was extracted from PBMCs with Trizol reagent, with at least 5 micrograms obtained per sample. Naive CD45RAhigh/CD27high T cell percentages were measured by flow cytometry on a PBMC aliquot from every donor. The material sequenced was blood. This TCR came from a woman younger than 45 in good health.

At the DNA level, the sequence is TGTGCCAGCAGTTACTCCGCGGGGGCCCTCCAAGAGACCCAGTACTTC. Translation gives CASSYSAGALQETQYF. Recombination linked TRBV6-2 or TRBV6-3 to TRBJ2-5, with a tentative D gene TRBD2 over 7 matching bases. The germline V gene sets CDR1 to MNHEY and CDR2 to SVGEGT. The germline ends are 12 bases apart after V is trimmed by 0 bases and J by 1 base. From cysteine to phenylalanine, the CDR3 is 16 amino acids long. Left in the record is the CDR3 DNA by itself, 48 bases read in frame from the first base.